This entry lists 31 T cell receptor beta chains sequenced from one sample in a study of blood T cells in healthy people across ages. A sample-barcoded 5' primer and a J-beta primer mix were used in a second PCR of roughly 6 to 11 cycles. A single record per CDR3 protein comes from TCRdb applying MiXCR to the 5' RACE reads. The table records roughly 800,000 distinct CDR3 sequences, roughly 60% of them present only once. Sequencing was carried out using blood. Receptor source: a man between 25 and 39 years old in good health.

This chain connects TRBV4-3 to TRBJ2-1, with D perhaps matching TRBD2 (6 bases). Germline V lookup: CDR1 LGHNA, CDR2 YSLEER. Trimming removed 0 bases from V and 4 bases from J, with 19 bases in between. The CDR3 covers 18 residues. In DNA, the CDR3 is TGCGCCAGCAGCCAAGATAGGGTTCGGAGGGGTGGGTACAATGAGCAGTTCTTC. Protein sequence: CASSQDRVRRGGYNEQFF.

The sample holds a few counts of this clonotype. CDR3 nucleotides: TGTGCCAGCAGCTTAGCCCTAGATTGGGGGGGTTTCTACGAGCAGTACTTC. This sequence encodes CASSLALDWGGFYEQYF. V usage is TRBV7-2 and J usage is TRBJ2-7; 7 bases are a match to TRBD2. The length of the CDR3 is 17 residues. Per the germline V gene, CDR1 is SGHTA and CDR2 is FQGNSA. Trimming took 0 bases from V and 3 from J; bases not matched to a gene: 11.

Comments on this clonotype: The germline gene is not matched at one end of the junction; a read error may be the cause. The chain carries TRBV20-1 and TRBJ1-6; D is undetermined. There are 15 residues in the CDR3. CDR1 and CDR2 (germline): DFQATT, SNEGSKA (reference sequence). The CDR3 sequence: CSARDRAANNSPLHF. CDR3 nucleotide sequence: TGTAGTGCTAGAGATCGTGCGGCAAATAATTCACCCCTCCACTTT.

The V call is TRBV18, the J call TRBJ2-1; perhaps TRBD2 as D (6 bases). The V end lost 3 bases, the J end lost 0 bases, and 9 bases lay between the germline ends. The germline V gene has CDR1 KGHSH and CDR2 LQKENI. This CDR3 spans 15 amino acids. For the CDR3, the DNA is TGTGCCAGCTCACCTAGCGGTTACTCCTACAATGAGCAGTTCTTC. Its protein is CASSPSGYSYNEQFF.

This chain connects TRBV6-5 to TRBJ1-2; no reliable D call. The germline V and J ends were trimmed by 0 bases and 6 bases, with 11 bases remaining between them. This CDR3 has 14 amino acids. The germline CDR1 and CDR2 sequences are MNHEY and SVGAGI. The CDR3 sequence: CASSYSKGGDGYTF. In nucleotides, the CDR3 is TGTGCCAGCAGTTACTCGAAGGGCGGGGATGGCTACACCTTC.

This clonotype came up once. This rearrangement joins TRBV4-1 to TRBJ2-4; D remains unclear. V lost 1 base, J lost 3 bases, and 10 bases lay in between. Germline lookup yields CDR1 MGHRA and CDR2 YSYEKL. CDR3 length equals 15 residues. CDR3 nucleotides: TGCGCCAGCAGCCAAGGGCCGACGGGCAAAAACATTCAGTACTTC. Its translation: CASSQGPTGKNIQYF.

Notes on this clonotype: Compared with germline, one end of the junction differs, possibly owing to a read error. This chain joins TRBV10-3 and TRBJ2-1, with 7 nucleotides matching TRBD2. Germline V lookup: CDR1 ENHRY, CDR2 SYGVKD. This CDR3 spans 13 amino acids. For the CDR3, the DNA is TGCGCCATCAGTGGGACTAACTACAATGAGCAGTTCTTC. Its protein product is CAISGTNYNEQFF.

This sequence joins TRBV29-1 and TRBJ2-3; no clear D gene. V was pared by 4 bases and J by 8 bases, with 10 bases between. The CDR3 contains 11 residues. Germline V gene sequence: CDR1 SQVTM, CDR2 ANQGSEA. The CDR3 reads CSVGGPGTQYF. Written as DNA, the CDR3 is TGCAGCGTTGGAGGCCCCGGTACGCAGTATTTT.

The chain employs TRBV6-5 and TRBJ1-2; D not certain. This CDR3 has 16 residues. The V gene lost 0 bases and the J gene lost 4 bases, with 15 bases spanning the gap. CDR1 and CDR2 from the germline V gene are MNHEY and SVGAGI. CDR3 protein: CASSYSTQGYFYGYTF. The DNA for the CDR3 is TGTGCCAGCAGTTACTCGACTCAAGGATACTTCTATGGCTACACCTTC.

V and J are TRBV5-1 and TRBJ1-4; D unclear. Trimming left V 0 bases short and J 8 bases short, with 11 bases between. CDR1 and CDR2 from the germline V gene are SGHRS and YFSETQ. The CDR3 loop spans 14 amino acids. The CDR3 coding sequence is TGCGCCAGCAGCTTGGGTCGAGCGGGGGAAAAACTGTTTTTT. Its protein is CASSLGRAGEKLFF.

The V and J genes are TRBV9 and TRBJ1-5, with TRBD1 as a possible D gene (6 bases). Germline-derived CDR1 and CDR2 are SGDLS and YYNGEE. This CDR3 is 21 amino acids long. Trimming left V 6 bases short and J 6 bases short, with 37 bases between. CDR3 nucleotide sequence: TGTGCCAGCACCCTAGATTTGGGTGAGGGGGGGCTTGGAGCCTGGGGTCAGCCCCAGCATTTT. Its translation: CASTLDLGEGGLGAWGQPQHF. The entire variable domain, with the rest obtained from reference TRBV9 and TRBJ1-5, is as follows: DSGVTQTPKHLITATGQRVTLRCSPRSGDLSVYWYQQSLDQGLQFLIQYYNGEERAKGNILERFSAQQFPDLHSELNLSSLELGDSALYFCASTLDLGEGGLGAWGQPQHFGDGTRLSIL.

CDR3 nucleotides: TGTGCCAGCAGCCAGGTCGGGACAGGGGCATTAGGGGCCAACGTCCTGACTTTC. Translating gives CASSQVGTGALGANVLTF. The chain couples TRBV4-2 to TRBJ2-6, with 10 bases aligning to TRBD1. J gave up 4 bases and V 3 bases, and 9 bases lay outside the gene matches. This CDR3 is 18 amino acids long. Germline V gives CDR1 LGHNA, CDR2 YNFKEQ.

The DNA of the CDR3 is TGCGGCTGGTACGCGGGAGGGACAGATACGCAGTATTTT. Protein product: CGWYAGGTDTQYF. J is TRBJ2-3 and V is TRBV20-1, with TRBD2 identical over 9 bases. Germline CDR1 and CDR2: DFQATT and SNEGSKA (reference sequence). The CDR3 runs to 13 residues.

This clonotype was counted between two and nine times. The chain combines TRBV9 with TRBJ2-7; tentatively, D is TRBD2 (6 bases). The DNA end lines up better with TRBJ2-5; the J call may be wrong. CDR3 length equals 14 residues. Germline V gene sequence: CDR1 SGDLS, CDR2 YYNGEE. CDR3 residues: CASSVDQGGETQYF. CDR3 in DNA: TGTGCCAGCAGCGTGGACCAGGGAGGCGAGACCCAGTACTTC.

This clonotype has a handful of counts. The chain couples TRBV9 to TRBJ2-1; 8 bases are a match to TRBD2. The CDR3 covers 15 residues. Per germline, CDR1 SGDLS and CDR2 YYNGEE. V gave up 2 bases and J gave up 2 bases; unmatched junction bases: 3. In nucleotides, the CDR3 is TGTGCCAGCAGCGTGATAGCGGGACCCTACAATGAGCAGTTCTTC. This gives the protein CASSVIAGPYNEQFF.

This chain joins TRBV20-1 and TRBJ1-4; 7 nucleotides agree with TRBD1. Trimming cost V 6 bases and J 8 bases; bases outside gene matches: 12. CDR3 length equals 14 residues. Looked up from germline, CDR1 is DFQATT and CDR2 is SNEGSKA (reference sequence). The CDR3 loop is CSARDSDGGEKLFF. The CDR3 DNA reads TGCAGTGCCAGGGACAGCGATGGAGGGGAAAAACTGTTTTTT.

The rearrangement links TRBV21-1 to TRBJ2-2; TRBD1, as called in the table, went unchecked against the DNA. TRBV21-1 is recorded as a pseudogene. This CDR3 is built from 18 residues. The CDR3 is CASSKVQGQVLSLGELFF. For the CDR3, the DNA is TGTGCCAGCAGCAAAGTTCAGGGACAGGTCCTCAGCCTGGGGGAGCTGTTTTTT.

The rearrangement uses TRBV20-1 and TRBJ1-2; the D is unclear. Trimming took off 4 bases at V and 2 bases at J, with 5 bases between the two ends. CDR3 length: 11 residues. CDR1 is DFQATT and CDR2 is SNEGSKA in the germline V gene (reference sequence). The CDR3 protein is CSAMVNYGYTF. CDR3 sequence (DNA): TGCAGTGCTATGGTGAACTATGGCTACACCTTC.

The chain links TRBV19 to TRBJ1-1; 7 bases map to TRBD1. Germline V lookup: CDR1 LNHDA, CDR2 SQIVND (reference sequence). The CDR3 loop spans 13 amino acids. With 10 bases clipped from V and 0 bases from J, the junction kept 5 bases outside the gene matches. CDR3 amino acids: CATRQGLNTEAFF. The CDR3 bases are TGTGCCACCAGACAGGGACTGAACACTGAAGCTTTCTTT.

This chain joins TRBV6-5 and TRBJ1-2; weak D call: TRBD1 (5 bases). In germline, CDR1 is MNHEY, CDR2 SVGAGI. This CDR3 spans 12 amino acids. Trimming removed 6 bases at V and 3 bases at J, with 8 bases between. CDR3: CASRSTDYGYTF. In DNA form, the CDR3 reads TGTGCCAGCAGATCGACAGACTATGGCTACACCTTC.

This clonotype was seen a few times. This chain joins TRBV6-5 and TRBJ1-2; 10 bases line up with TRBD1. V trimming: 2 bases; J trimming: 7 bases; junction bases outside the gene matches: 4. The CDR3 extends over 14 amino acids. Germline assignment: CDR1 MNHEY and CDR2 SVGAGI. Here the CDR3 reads CASSYGGQGPGYTF. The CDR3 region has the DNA TGTGCCAGCAGTTACGGGGGACAGGGGCCTGGCTACACCTTC.

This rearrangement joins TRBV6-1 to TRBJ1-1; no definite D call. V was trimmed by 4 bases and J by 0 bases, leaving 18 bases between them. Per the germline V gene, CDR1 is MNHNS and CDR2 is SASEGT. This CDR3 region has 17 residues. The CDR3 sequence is CASSGLLRGFMNTEAFF. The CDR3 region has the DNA TGTGCCAGCAGTGGTCTCCTCCGGGGTTTCATGAACACTGAAGCTTTCTTT.

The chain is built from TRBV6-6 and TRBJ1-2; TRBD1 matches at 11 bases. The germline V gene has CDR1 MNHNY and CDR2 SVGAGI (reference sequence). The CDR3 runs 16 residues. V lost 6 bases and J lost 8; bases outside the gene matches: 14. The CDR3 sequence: CASSKKADRGQRGYTF. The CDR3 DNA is TGTGCCAGCAGCAAAAAAGCGGACAGGGGGCAAAGAGGCTACACCTTC.

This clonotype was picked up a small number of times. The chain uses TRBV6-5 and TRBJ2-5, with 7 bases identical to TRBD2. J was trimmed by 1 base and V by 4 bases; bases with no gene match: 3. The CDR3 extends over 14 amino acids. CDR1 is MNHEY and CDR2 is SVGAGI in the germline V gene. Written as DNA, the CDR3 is TGTGCCAGCAGTTCGTGGGAGGGCCAAGAGACCCAGTACTTC. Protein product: CASSSWEGQETQYF.

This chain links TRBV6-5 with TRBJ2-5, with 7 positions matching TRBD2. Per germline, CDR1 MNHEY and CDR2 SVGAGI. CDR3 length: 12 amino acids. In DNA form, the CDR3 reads TGTGCTGTGGGTCCGTCCTTGCGGGAGCAGTACTTC. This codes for CAVGPSLREQYF.

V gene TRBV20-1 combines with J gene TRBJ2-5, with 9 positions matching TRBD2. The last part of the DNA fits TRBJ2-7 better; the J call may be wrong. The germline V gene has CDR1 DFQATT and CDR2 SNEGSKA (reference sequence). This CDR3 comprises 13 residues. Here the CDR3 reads CSARRVAGDEQYF. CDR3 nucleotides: TGCAGTGCTAGGCGGGTAGCGGGAGACGAGCAGTACTTC.

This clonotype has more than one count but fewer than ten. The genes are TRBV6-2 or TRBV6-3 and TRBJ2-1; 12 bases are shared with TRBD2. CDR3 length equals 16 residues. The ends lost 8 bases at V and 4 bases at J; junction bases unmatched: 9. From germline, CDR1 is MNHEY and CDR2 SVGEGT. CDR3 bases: TGTGCCAGCGATTCTAGCGGGAGGGAGGTTTACAATGAGCAGTTCTTC. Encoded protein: CASDSSGREVYNEQFF.

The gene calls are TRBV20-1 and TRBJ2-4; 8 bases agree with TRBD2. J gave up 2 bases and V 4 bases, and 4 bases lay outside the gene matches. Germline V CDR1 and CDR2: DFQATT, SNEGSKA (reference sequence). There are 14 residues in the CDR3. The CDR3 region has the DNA TGCAGTGCTACTAGCGGGTTGCCCAAAAACATTCAGTACTTC. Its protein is CSATSGLPKNIQYF.

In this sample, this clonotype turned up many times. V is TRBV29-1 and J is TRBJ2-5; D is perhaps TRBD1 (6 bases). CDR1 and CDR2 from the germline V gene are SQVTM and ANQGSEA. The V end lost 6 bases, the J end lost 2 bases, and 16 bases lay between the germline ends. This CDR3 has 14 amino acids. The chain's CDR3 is CSVPDSLKQETQYF. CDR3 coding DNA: TGCAGCGTACCGGACAGTCTAAAGCAAGAGACCCAGTACTTC. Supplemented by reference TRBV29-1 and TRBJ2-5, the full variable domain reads SAVISQKPSRDICQRGTSLTIQCQVDSQVTMMFWYRQQPGQSLTLIATANQGSEATYESGFVIDKFPISRPNLTFSTLTVSNMSPEDSSIYLCSVPDSLKQETQYFGPGTRLLVL.

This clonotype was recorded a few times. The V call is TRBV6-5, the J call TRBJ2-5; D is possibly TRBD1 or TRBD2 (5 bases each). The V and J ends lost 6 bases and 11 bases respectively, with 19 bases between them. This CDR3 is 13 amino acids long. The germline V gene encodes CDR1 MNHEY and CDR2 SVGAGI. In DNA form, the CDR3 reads TGTGCCAGCAGCCGGGGCCAGGGCGAAGAGCAGTACTTC. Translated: CASSRGQGEEQYF.

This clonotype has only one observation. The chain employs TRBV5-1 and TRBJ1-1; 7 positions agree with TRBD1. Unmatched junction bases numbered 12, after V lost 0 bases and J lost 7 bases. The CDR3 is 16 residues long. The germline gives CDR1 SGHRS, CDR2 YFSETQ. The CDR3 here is CASSLGETGSRNEAFF. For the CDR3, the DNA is TGCGCCAGCAGCTTGGGGGAGACAGGGTCGAGAAATGAAGCTTTCTTT.